This TCR beta chain was profiled in a study of blood T cell repertoires in COVID-19. Using immunoSEQ multiplex PCR, the repertoire was profiled, and TCRdb retains in-frame clones only, with some absent. In the table there are about 170,000 clones, around nine tenths of which are singletons. About this clone: Germline and junction disagree at one end, which may indicate a read error.

Sequencing was done on a sample of peripheral blood. The TCR was taken from an elderly woman with COVID-19, enrolled during active disease.

This CDR3 reads CASSLRVQREGDTQYF. CDR3 coding DNA: TGTGCCAGCAGTTTAAGGGTTCAGCGGGAGGGAGATACGCAGTATTTT. The chain carries TRBV7-3 and TRBJ2-3, with 10 bases aligning to TRBD2. Germline V gene lookup returns CDR1 SGHTA and CDR2 FQGTGA. This CDR3 contains 16 residues.